These 4 T cell receptor beta chains came from one sample sequenced in a study of blood T cell repertoires in COVID-19. The assay was immunoSEQ multiplex PCR, and TCRdb's table has in-frame clones only and misses some. Of a few hundred thousand clones listed, 91% are singletons. The specimen was PBMCs or T cells enriched from blood (not recorded which). Receptor source: a woman aged 40-49 years who had been exposed to COVID-19.

This chain links TRBV5-1 with TRBJ1-4; no definite D call. The germline CDR1 and CDR2 sequences are SGHRS and YFSETQ. V was shortened by 7 bases and J by 8 bases, with 15 bases between the two germline ends. The length of the CDR3 is 13 residues. CDR3 sequence reads: CASSGRQKEKLFF. In DNA form, the CDR3 reads TGCGCCAGCTCGGGGAGGCAGAAAGAAAAACTGTTTTTT.

The chain links TRBV15 to TRBJ1-2; TRBD1 matches 9 bases. The germline V gene has CDR1 LNHNV and CDR2 YYDKDF (reference sequence). V shed 3 bases, J shed 5 bases, and the junction held 16 bases outside the gene matches. The length of the CDR3 is 18 residues. The CDR3 DNA is TGTGCCACCAGCAGTCGCCGTGGGACAGGGCTAGGGGGTTATGGCTACACCTTC. Its translation: CATSSRRGTGLGGYGYTF.

This chain connects TRBV5-4 to TRBJ1-2; 7 bases map to TRBD1. The CDR3 is 14 amino acids. V lost 4 bases to trimming and J lost 4 bases; unmatched junction nucleotides: 7. CDR1 SGHNT and CDR2 YYREEE come from the germline V gene (reference sequence). The CDR3 DNA follows: TGTGCCAGCAGCATGGGGACAGCCATCTATGGCTACACCTTC. The encoded protein is CASSMGTAIYGYTF.

This clone showed up just once. This rearrangement joins TRBV18 to TRBJ1-2; 9 bases line up with TRBD1. This CDR3 spans 16 amino acids. CDR1 is KGHSH and CDR2 is LQKENI in the germline V gene. Losses at the gene ends were 3 bases for V and 7 bases for J; bases not matched to a gene: 12. CDR3 DNA: TGTGCCAGCTCACCCCGAGAGGGACAGGGATTTCGTGGCTACACCTTC. This codes for CASSPREGQGFRGYTF.